The clone carrying this TCR beta chain has only a few counts. This sample was taken from a study of T-cell reconstitution after alpha-beta-depleted transplantation in children. The germline gives CDR1 SGHRS, CDR2 YFSETQ. The V and J ends lost 2 bases and 2 bases, in that order; junction bases with no gene match: 5. The CDR3 extends over 15 amino acids. Unique molecular identifiers were incorporated when the TCRbeta library was constructed. TCRdb analysed the PCR reads with MiXCR anew, one entry per CDR3 protein. The table records about 540,000 distinct CDR3 sequences, 15% to 20% of them present only once.

The specimen comprised PBMCs from the stem cell graft donor, sampled from the stem cell graft. This chain connects TRBV5-1 to TRBJ2-7, with 9 bases lining up with TRBD1. The receptor's source is a human donor who donated a stem cell graft to a child with acute lymphoblastic leukemia. In DNA, the CDR3 is TGCGCCAGCAGCTTAAGGACAGGGGCGGCCTACGAGCAGTACTTC. This translates into CASSLRTGAAYEQYF.